This TCR beta chain was captured in a study of identical twins (dated by TCRdb to the mid-2010s). Regarding the research as a whole: To test whether fetal clonotypes persist, the study used deep sequencing on TCR alpha and beta repertoires from monozygotic twins, unrelated adults of various ages, and cord blood. Replicate twin experiments were performed at different times using different library preparation protocols to rule out contamination. What the research found in general, with its limitations: Out-of-frame TCR alpha sequences shared between twins showed an excess of low generation-probability sequences compared with coincidental sharing between unrelated individuals. A weaker excess of twin sharing was found in beta out-of-frame sequences because the signal-to-noise ratio was lowered by fewer shared sequences. In monozygotic twins, out-of-frame TCR alpha sharing was systematically underestimated by recombination models, although the models agreed with sharing between unrelated individuals. Because the same donors could not be followed over many years, conclusions were based on cross-sectional statistical analysis. Zero-insertion analyses could be partly confounded by invariant T cells such as MAIT and iNKT, though diverse VJ usage argued against such confounding for most clonotypes. Abundant cord blood beta clonotypes carried fewer insertions; young adult naive repertoires showed a weaker similar trend, while memory repertoires showed none.

Turning to this clonotype: The antigen it recognizes is unknown. The record has no base qualities; no much larger clone is one base away.

The library was built by means of 5' RACE. The sequencing machine was an Illumina HiSeq 2000. Template switching introduced a universal primer binding site; the final cDNA contained a unique molecular identifier, enabling accurate counting of TCR cDNA molecules. Specific primers in the conserved constant-segment region were used to synthesize first-strand cDNA for TCR alpha and beta chains. To control for contamination, every cDNA library was double barcoded, receiving both a SMART-Mk sample barcode and Illumina barcodes. TruSeq adapter sequences and Illumina sample barcodes were added in two successive PCR steps. Sequencing of the TCR alpha and beta cDNA libraries was done on the Illumina HiSeq platform using custom primers. The paper's processing steps were these. Raw reads were processed with MiGEC to extract unique molecular identifiers, and MiXCR was used to determine CDR3 positions. For each individual, recombination models were inferred using an EM algorithm with the repgenHMM and IGoR tools. The tcR package in R was used for shared clonotype analysis, with sharing normalized by the product of cloneset sizes. To study raw recombination free of thymic and clonal selection effects, out-of-frame nonproductive sequences were analyzed. TCRdb passed the public sequencing reads through fastp at Q25 and MiXCR, retaining productive beta sequences. Entries are consolidated by CDR3 protein sequence, retaining the most common genes and DNA. TCRdb, not the authors, supplied the V and J calls. Across this sample there are about 530,000 distinct CDR3 sequences, with 15% seen only once. The ten largest clones represent roughly 0.43% of the sample.

Every donor in the study was a healthy Caucasian. The twin cohort comprised three pairs of female monozygotic twins, all aged roughly 18 to 29 years. CD4+ and CD8+ T cell populations were isolated with positive isolation kits from Invitrogen. The CDR3 contains 14 residues, cysteine and phenylalanine counted. The DNA shown is the 42-base CDR3, in frame from base 1. CDR1 ENHRY and CDR2 SYGVKD were looked up in the germline V gene. Trimming at the junction amounts to 5 bases on V and 2 bases on J, and the germline ends lie 12 bases apart. The same data also contributed to another study, on yellow fever vaccine responses in identical twins. Per the second study: According to the authors, in identical twins the way T cells responded to vaccination appeared partly convergent and partly personalized. The study precisely tracked vaccine-responding T cell clones in identical twins.

The TCR comes from a woman aged 18-29 years in good health. Sequencing was carried out using CD4+ T cells sorted from blood. Recombination joined TRBV10-3 with TRBJ1-1; a weak D assignment points to TRBD1 (6 bases agree). CDR3 protein: CAISSRDTNTEAFF. The DNA sequence is TGTGCCATCAGTTCCCGGGACACTAACACTGAAGCTTTCTTT.